This T cell receptor beta chain was found in a study of cytomegalovirus exposure and HLA in healthy donors. Study-level results: CMV antigen specificity of a few CMV-associated chains was confirmed in vitro. In a later analysis, 16,951 TCR beta sequences were associated with HLA alleles at 0.05 false discovery rate.

Primers: 60 Vbeta forward and 13 Jbeta reverse. TCRdb keeps only in-frame clones here, not all; method: immunoSEQ multiplex PCR. The top ten hold approximately 1.5% of the sample, which has a few hundred thousand clones, around 90% seen once. This clone was counted once. Its antigen is not known. In the same sample, other DNA sequences code for this CDR3. Though probably carrying unrecorded immune exposures, donors were nominally healthy at sampling. Germline assignment: CDR1 DFQATT and CDR2 SNEGSKA (reference sequence). This CDR3 spans 11 amino acids. Trimming left V 1 base short and J 4 bases short, with 4 bases between.

The chain recombines TRBV20-1 with TRBJ2-5; no firm D call. The clonotype originates from a girl aged 2 to 9 in good health and CMV-seronegative. The sequenced material came from PBMCs. CDR3 sequence: CSARAGETQYF. The DNA of the CDR3 is TGCAGTGCTAGAGCGGGAGAGACCCAGTACTTC.